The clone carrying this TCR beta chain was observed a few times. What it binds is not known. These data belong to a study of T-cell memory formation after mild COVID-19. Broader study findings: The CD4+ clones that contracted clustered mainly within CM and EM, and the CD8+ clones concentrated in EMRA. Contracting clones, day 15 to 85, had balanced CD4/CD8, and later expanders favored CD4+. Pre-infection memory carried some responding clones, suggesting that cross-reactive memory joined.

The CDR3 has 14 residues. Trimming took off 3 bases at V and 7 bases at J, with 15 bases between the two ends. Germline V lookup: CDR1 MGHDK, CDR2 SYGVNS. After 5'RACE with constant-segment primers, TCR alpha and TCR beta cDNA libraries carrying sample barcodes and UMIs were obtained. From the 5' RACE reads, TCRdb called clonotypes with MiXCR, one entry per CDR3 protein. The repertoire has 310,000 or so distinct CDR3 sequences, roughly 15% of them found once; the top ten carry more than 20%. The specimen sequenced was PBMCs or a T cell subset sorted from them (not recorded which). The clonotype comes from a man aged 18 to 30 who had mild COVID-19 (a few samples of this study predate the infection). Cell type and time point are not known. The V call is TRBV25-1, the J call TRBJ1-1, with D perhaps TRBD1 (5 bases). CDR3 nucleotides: TGTGCCAGCAGTGAGGACGGGGCGCGGATTGAAGCTTTCTTT. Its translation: CASSEDGARIEAFF.